The source of this T cell receptor beta chain is a study of T cell responses to AZD1222 COVID-19 vaccine. Overall study results and limits: The number of AZD1222 recipients seropositive at baseline was only five or six.

With regard to this clone: The antigen is undetermined.

Trimming left V 4 bases short and J 10 bases short, with 20 bases between. There are 15 residues in the CDR3. The germline gives CDR1 KGHSH, CDR2 LQKENI. Assay: immunoSEQ multiplex PCR; the TCRdb copy retains only in-frame clones and omits some. The table lists tens of thousands of clones, 92% of them singletons. The chain recombines TRBV18 with TRBJ2-1; D not resolved. The sequence derives from an adult in good health. The input for sequencing was peripheral blood, taken on day 0 of AZD1222 vaccination. Here the CDR3 reads CASSLLVGELGEQFF. The CDR3 DNA follows: TGTGCCAGCTCACTCCTGGTCGGTGAATTAGGGGAGCAGTTCTTC.